This T cell receptor beta chain was obtained from a study of T-cell reconstitution after alpha-beta-depleted transplantation in children. This CDR3 is 16 amino acids long. The trim removed 4 bases at V and 4 bases at J, leaving 10 bases unmatched. CDR1 is SGHDT and CDR2 is YYEEEE in the germline V gene. Library preparation (for TCRbeta) was performed with unique molecular identifiers. From the PCR reads, TCRdb called clonotypes with MiXCR, one entry per CDR3 protein. The sample lists around 200,000 distinct CDR3 sequences, 8% to 9.5% occurring once. In its sample, this clonotype was seen many times. This TCR derives from a human donor who donated a stem cell graft to a child with acute lymphoblastic leukemia. J is TRBJ2-1 and V is TRBV5-6; TRBD2 aligns across 8 bases. Here the sequenced sample was PBMCs from the stem cell graft donor, taken from the stem cell graft. The CDR3 DNA reads TGTGCCAGCAGCGAAGAGGGCGGGGGGATATACAATGAGCAGTTCTTC. It yields the protein CASSEEGGGIYNEQFF.